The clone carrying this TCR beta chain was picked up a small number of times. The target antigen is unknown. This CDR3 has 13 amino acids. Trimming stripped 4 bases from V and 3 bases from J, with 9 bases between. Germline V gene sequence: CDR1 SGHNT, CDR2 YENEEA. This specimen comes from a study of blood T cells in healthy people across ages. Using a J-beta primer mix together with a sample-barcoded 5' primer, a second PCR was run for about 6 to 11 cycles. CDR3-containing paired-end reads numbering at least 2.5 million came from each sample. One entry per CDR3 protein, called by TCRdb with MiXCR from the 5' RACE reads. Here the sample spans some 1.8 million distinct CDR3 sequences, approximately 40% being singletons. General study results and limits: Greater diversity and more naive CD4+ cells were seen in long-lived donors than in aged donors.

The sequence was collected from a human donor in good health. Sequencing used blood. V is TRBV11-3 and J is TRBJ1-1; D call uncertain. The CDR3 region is CASSSLTDTEAFF. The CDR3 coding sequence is TGTGCCAGCAGCTCCTTAACTGACACTGAAGCTTTCTTT.